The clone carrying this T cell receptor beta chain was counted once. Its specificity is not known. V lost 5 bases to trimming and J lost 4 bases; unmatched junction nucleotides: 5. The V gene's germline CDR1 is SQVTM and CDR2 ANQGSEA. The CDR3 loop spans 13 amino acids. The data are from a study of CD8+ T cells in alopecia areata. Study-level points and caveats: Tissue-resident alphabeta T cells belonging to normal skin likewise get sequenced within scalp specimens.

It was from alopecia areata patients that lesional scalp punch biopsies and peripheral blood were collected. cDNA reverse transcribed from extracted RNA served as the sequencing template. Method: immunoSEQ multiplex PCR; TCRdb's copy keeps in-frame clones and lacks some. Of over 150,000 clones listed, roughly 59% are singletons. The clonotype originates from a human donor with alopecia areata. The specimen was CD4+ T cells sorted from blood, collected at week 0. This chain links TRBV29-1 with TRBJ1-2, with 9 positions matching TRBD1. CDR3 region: CSVRTGVGYGYTF. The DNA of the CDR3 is TGCAGCGTTCGGACAGGGGTGGGCTATGGCTACACCTTC. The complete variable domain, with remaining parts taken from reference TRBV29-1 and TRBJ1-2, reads SAVISQKPSRDICQRGTSLTIQCQVDSQVTMMFWYRQQPGQSLTLIATANQGSEATYESGFVIDKFPISRPNLTFSTLTVSNMSPEDSSIYLCSVRTGVGYGYTFGSGTRLTVV.